This T cell receptor beta chain is drawn from a study of blood T cell repertoires in COVID-19. As handled by the study authors: Amplification with reference gene primers provided the estimates of nucleated cell counts. TCRdb's table, derived via immunoSEQ multiplex PCR, lists solely in-frame clones and lacks some. That table is the source of V, J and clone size, and D and trimming were worked out from the DNA. The data contain under 95,000 clones, about 73% of them singletons. The CDR3 is 13 amino acids. Germline V gives CDR1 SGHNT, CDR2 YYREEE (reference sequence). Between the trimmed V and J ends, which lost 2 bases and 5 bases, there was a span of 10 bases. With regard to this clone: This sample includes further DNA sequences coding for the same CDR3.

The origin of this receptor is a middle-aged man with active or convalescent COVID-19. Sequencing was done on a sample of peripheral blood. The chain combines TRBV5-4 with TRBJ1-2; D is ambiguous. CDR3 loop: CASSLPGFYGYTF. CDR3 bases: TGTGCCAGCAGCTTACCGGGGTTTTATGGCTACACCTTC.